This is a list of T cell receptor beta chains from one sample in a study of blood T cell repertoires in COVID-19. The method was immunoSEQ multiplex PCR; TCRdb's version includes in-frame clones alone and lacks a portion of them. The table includes approximately 180,000 clones, approximately 87% detected once. Material for sequencing was peripheral blood. The receptor source for this set is a person between 65 and 79 years old with COVID-19, enrolled during active disease. Each CDR3 is given with its conserved first and last residue. Each record gives: V gene, J gene, D gene, clone size, CDR3 DNA, CDR3 protein. The D gene is left open where the match is weak. Size tells how often a clone was seen (once, few, many) or the class of an expanded clone, and some rows leave it out.

v_call: TRBV28; j_call: TRBJ2-3; d_call: TRBD2; clone_size: .; cdr3_nt: TGTGCCAGCAGGCGGGGGGGAACAGATACGCAGTATTTT; cdr3_aa: CASRRGGTDTQYF
v_call: TRBV19; j_call: TRBJ1-4; d_call: .; clone_size: .; cdr3_nt: TGTGCCAGTAGTACCACAGGGTTTCGTGAAAAACTGTTTTTT; cdr3_aa: CASSTTGFREKLFF
v_call: TRBV29-1; j_call: TRBJ1-1; d_call: .; clone_size: .; cdr3_nt: TGCAGCGCAGCAGCCCAGGGGACTGAAGCTTTCTTT; cdr3_aa: CSAAAQGTEAFF
v_call: TRBV4-1; j_call: TRBJ2-1; d_call: TRBD2; clone_size: few; cdr3_nt: TGCGCCAGCAGCCAAGAGGGAGGCCTAGCGGGAGCCACGAAGTTCTTC; cdr3_aa: CASSQEGGLAGATKFF
v_call: TRBV5-1; j_call: TRBJ1-1; d_call: .; clone_size: .; cdr3_nt: TGCGCCAGCAGCTTGGAAGGGGGTGGGGAAGCTTTCTTT; cdr3_aa: CASSLEGGGEAFF
v_call: TRBV18; j_call: TRBJ1-4; d_call: .; clone_size: .; cdr3_nt: TGTGCCAGCTCACCGGCAGGTCAGGCGAAAAAACTGTTTTTT; cdr3_aa: CASSPAGQAKKLFF
v_call: TRBV4-3; j_call: TRBJ1-1; d_call: .; clone_size: .; cdr3_nt: TGCGCCAGCAGCCAAGATTGGACTACACCTGGTGGCACTGAAGCTTTCTTT; cdr3_aa: CASSQDWTTPGGTEAFF
v_call: TRBV4-3; j_call: TRBJ1-6; d_call: TRBD1; clone_size: .; cdr3_nt: TGCGCCAGCAGCCAAGCTGGACAGGGGTATAATTCACCCCTCCACTTT; cdr3_aa: CASSQAGQGYNSPLHF
v_call: TRBV15; j_call: TRBJ1-6; d_call: TRBD1; clone_size: .; cdr3_nt: TGTGCCACCAACAAGGGACAGGCCGACGTCAATTCACCCCTCCACTTT; cdr3_aa: CATNKGQADVNSPLHF
v_call: TRBV7-9; j_call: TRBJ1-1; d_call: TRBD1; clone_size: .; cdr3_nt: TGTGCCAGCAGCGGGACAGGGGGCGGCACTGAAGCTTTCTTT; cdr3_aa: CASSGTGGGTEAFF
v_call: TRBV30; j_call: TRBJ1-4; d_call: .; clone_size: .; cdr3_nt: TGTGCCTGGAGTGTACCAGCACTATCCCGGCCGAGGTCGGAAAAACTGTTTTTT; cdr3_aa: CAWSVPALSRPRSEKLFF
v_call: TRBV6-1; j_call: TRBJ2-1; d_call: TRBD2; clone_size: .; cdr3_nt: TGTGCCAGCAGTGAAGTTGTACTAGCGGGAGGGCCTAATTCAGCGGGACATGGGCATGAGCAGTTCTTC; cdr3_aa: CASSEVVLAGGPNSAGHGHEQFF
v_call: TRBV7-3; j_call: TRBJ2-3; d_call: TRBD2; clone_size: .; cdr3_nt: TGTGCCAGCAGCAACGGGGGAGGGCCAAATACGCAGTATTTT; cdr3_aa: CASSNGGGPNTQYF
v_call: TRBV9; j_call: TRBJ2-5; d_call: TRBD2; clone_size: .; cdr3_nt: TGTGCCAGCAGCGTAGTCCAAGCGGGGCAGGAGACCCAGTACTTC; cdr3_aa: CASSVVQAGQETQYF
v_call: TRBV11-2; j_call: TRBJ2-1; d_call: TRBD2; clone_size: .; cdr3_nt: TGTGCCAGCATCCACCAGGGACTACAATTCTTC; cdr3_aa: CASIHQGLQFF
v_call: TRBV12-3/TRBV12-4; j_call: TRBJ2-7; d_call: TRBD1; clone_size: .; cdr3_nt: TGTGCCAGCAGTTTCACAGGGGGCTACGAGCAGTACTTC; cdr3_aa: CASSFTGGYEQYF
v_call: TRBV20-1; j_call: TRBJ1-2; d_call: .; clone_size: once; cdr3_nt: TGCAGTGCTAGTGCGGGGATCGGCTACACCTTC; cdr3_aa: CSASAGIGYTF
v_call: TRBV27; j_call: TRBJ2-7; d_call: .; clone_size: few; cdr3_nt: TGTGCCAGCAGTTCAAACTCCTACGAGCAGTACTTC; cdr3_aa: CASSSNSYEQYF
v_call: TRBV7-2; j_call: TRBJ1-3; d_call: .; clone_size: .; cdr3_nt: TGTGCCAGCAGCCCAGCAGGGCGCGGAAACACCATATATTTT; cdr3_aa: CASSPAGRGNTIYF
v_call: TRBV14; j_call: TRBJ2-7; d_call: TRBD1; clone_size: once; cdr3_nt: TGTGCCAGCAGCCCCCTGGGACAGGGTCCCTCCGAGCAGTACTTC; cdr3_aa: CASSPLGQGPSEQYF
v_call: TRBV5-4; j_call: TRBJ2-3; d_call: TRBD2; clone_size: .; cdr3_nt: TGTGCCAGCCGACTAGCGGGGTCCGATACGCAGTATTTT; cdr3_aa: CASRLAGSDTQYF
v_call: TRBV9; j_call: TRBJ2-2; d_call: TRBD2; clone_size: few; cdr3_nt: TGTGCCAGCAGCGTAGCTGTTTGGACTAGCAGCCCCGGGGAGCTGTTTTTT; cdr3_aa: CASSVAVWTSSPGELFF
v_call: TRBV5-1; j_call: TRBJ2-7; d_call: TRBD2; clone_size: .; cdr3_nt: TGCGCCAGCAGCGGCTTTGGCGGACTAGCGAACGACCTCTCCTACGAGCAGTACTTC; cdr3_aa: CASSGFGGLANDLSYEQYF